This record covers a single T cell receptor beta chain. Antigen specificity is unknown. A second PCR of about 7 to 12 cycles used a sample-barcoded 5' primer and a J-beta primer mix. MiXCR, applied by TCRdb to the 5' RACE reads, yields one record per CDR3 protein. The sample yields fewer than 900,000 distinct CDR3 sequences, approximately 43% seen once. The sample, 9 to 10 milliliters of peripheral blood, was drawn from each donor. Extracted total RNA amounted to at least 5.5 micrograms for each sample. The sample comes from a study of blood T cells in healthy people across ages. The study's findings and limits: The fall in TCR beta diversity per million T cells was roughly linear with age.

Germline V gene sequence: CDR1 SGHTA, CDR2 FQGTGA. Trimming shortened V by 1 base and J by 8 bases, and 12 bases separated the two germline ends. The CDR3 runs to 14 residues. Sequencing was carried out using blood. V gene TRBV7-3 combines with J gene TRBJ2-1; D may correspond to TRBD1 or TRBD2 (5 bases each). The receptor comes from a woman aged 60-70 years in good health. CDR3 DNA sequence: TGTGCCAGCAGCTTAAATCAGGGACGGGATGAGCAGTTCTTC. Its translation: CASSLNQGRDEQFF.